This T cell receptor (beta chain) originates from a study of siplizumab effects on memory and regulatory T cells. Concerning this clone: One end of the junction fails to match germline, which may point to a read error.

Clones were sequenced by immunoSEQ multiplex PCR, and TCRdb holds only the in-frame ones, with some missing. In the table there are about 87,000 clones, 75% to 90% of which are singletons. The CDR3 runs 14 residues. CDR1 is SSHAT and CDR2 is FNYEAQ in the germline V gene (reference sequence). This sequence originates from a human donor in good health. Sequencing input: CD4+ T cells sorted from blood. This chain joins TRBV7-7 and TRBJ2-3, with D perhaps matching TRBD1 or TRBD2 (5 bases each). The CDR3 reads CASSTGTSGNTQYF. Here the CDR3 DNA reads TGTGCTAGCAGCACCGGGACGTCGGGGAATACGCAGTATTTT. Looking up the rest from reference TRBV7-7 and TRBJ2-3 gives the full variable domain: GAGVSQSPRYKVTKRGQDVTLRCDPISSHATLYWYQQALGQGPEFLTYFNYEAQPDKSGLPSDRFSAERPEGSISTLTIQRTEQRDSAMYRCASSTGTSGNTQYFGPGTRLTVL.